Presented here are 9 T cell receptor beta chains from one specimen sequenced in a study of blood T cell repertoires in COVID-19. TCRdb keeps only in-frame clones here, not all; method: immunoSEQ multiplex PCR. This table holds 100,000 or so clones, around 81% found once. The sequenced material came from peripheral blood. The receptors stem from an older woman with acute or convalescent COVID-19.

The sample holds a few counts of this clone. The chain joins TRBV3-1 (or the pseudogene TRBV3-2) to TRBJ1-5; D gene uncertain. The CDR3 contains 15 residues. CDR1 is LGHDT, CDR2 YNNKEL, per germline (reference sequence). V dropped 1 base and J dropped 5 bases, with 12 bases sitting between them. For the CDR3, the DNA is TGTGCCAGCAGCCAAGCAATGGGGAGGGATCAGCCCCAGCATTTT. Translation gives CASSQAMGRDQPQHF.

The chain recombines TRBV6-5 with TRBJ1-1; D may be TRBD1 (6 bases). Trimming pared 2 bases from V and 0 bases from J, leaving 13 bases between. Germline V gene lookup returns CDR1 MNHEY and CDR2 SVGAGI. The CDR3 spans 16 residues. CDR3 region: CASSYRGAGMNTEAFF. DNA of the CDR3: TGTGCCAGCAGTTACCGGGGGGCCGGCATGAACACTGAAGCTTTCTTT.

This chain uses TRBV2 with TRBJ2-2; possibly TRBD2 for D (5 bases). Per the germline V gene, CDR1 is SNHLY and CDR2 is FYNNEI. The ends were cut back, 4 bases at V and 2 bases at J, with 14 bases in the middle. The CDR3 length is 16 residues. The CDR3 spells CASSALASGNTGELFF. DNA of the CDR3: TGTGCCAGCAGTGCCCTTGCCAGCGGCAACACCGGGGAGCTGTTTTTT.

The CDR3 here is CASRLGGATGELFF. In nucleotides, the CDR3 is TGTGCCAGCAGACTCGGGGGGGCCACCGGGGAGCTGTTTTTT. The chain recombines TRBV5-6 with TRBJ2-2; 8 nucleotides match TRBD2. The CDR3 extends over 14 amino acids. The V segment lost 5 bases and the J segment 4 bases; nucleotides outside the gene matches: 4. Germline V gene lookup returns CDR1 SGHDT and CDR2 YYEEEE.

The rearrangement joins TRBV3-1 (or the pseudogene TRBV3-2) to TRBJ2-7; possibly TRBD2 for D (5 bases). V lost 5 bases and J lost 6, with 20 bases in between. Germline lookup yields CDR1 LGHDT and CDR2 YNNKEL (reference sequence). The CDR3 consists of 15 residues. The CDR3: CASSYGLRGSFEQYF. The CDR3 nucleotides read TGTGCCAGCAGCTACGGCCTACGCGGGTCATTCGAGCAGTACTTC.

This chain links TRBV6-5 with TRBJ2-7; TRBD1 matches 7 bases. CDR3 length equals 13 residues. V dropped 5 bases and J dropped 2; count of bases not matched to a gene: 3. The germline CDR1 and CDR2 sequences are MNHEY and SVGAGI. The CDR3 DNA reads as TGTGCCAGCAGTCCCGGGACAGCCTACGAGCAGTACTTC. It specifies CASSPGTAYEQYF.

This clone was picked up many times. The J gene is TRBJ2-5, the V gene TRBV2, with a weak D call TRBD1 (7 bases). CDR1 is SNHLY, CDR2 FYNNEI, per germline. This CDR3 is 13 amino acids long. V shed 5 bases and J shed 9 bases, with 16 bases lying between them. CDR3: CASSQGGLRAQYF. The CDR3 DNA reads TGTGCCAGCAGTCAGGGGGGCCTTAGGGCCCAGTACTTC.

J is TRBJ2-5 and V is TRBV19, with 8 nucleotides matching TRBD1. Per the germline V gene, CDR1 is LNHDA and CDR2 is SQIVND (reference sequence). Losses at the gene ends were 4 bases for V and 4 bases for J; bases not matched to a gene: 5. This CDR3 is built from 14 residues. In DNA, the CDR3 is TGTGCCAGTAGTAAACAGGGGGTGGGAGAGACCCAGTACTTC. Protein sequence: CASSKQGVGETQYF.

V usage is TRBV29-1 and J usage is TRBJ1-2; TRBD1 aligns across 10 bases. Trimming removed 4 bases from V and 3 bases from J; junction bases left unmatched: 2. The CDR3 has 13 residues. Germline V lookup: CDR1 SQVTM, CDR2 ANQGSEA. The CDR3 spells CSVGDRGDYGYTF. CDR3 bases: TGCAGCGTTGGGGACAGGGGAGACTATGGCTACACCTTC.